Given below is one T cell receptor (beta chain) in context. Which antigen it targets is not known. No base qualities exist here, and no much larger clone lies one base off it. The sample belongs to a study of shared clonotypes between healthy human individuals (TCRdb year 2020). About the study as a whole: The cohort included a few men and a couple of women between 18 and 49 years of age. To increase sequencing depth and limit assay-specific biases, different laboratories used diverse techniques to prepare libraries and sequence TCR repertoires. Blood TCR repertoires of a handful of healthy adults were deeply sequenced to estimate repertoire size and the extent of clonotype sharing between individuals. Per donor, leukapheresis produced somewhere between about 0.94 and 9.5 billion PBMCs.

The donors were healthy, HIV-negative adults who had no recently reported acute infections or vaccinations. Every donor was a Caucasian adult living in Nashville, Tennessee, USA. In the unsorted samples, some 94 million PBMCs were counted, and genomic DNA was extracted using the QIAamp DNA Blood Mini kit. Blood was collected by leukapheresis, and PBMCs were isolated by Ficoll-Histopaque density gradient centrifugation and then cryopreserved in liquid nitrogen vapor phase. Using the deep immunoSEQ assay, multiplex PCR amplified TCR CDR3 regions from genomic DNA. Extracted genomic DNA from each cell subset was distributed evenly across all wells of several immunoSEQ 96-well plates, and each plate was treated as a replicate. For unsorted PBMC, approximately 0.3 ug of genomic DNA, equivalent to about 30,000 T cell genomes, went into each replicate PCR. Genomic DNA from unsorted PBMC was sequenced over ten immunoSEQ deep assay plates. Purified libraries were measured with a Qubit 3.0 fluorometer, size-checked on a Bioanalyzer 2100, and measured again with the KAPA Library Quantification kit. Each immunoSEQ 96-well plate was sequenced on its own single-read 150-cycle Illumina NextSeq 550 flow cell. The authors' analysis ran thus. Because the immunoSEQ output held only junctional sequences and lacked quality scores, the filtering could not match the filtering applied to full-length reads. To assign V/J genes and CDR3, sequences were annotated using PyIR, a Python wrapper for IgBLAST v1.9, with IMGT germline references. Reads were filtered out if the reads had weak V/J assignments (E-value above 1e-6), no CDR3, stop codons, out-of-frame junctions, or ambiguous translated residues. V3J clonotypes were defined as sequences sharing the same inferred V gene, J gene, and CDR3 amino acid sequence. Percentage overlap between repertoires was calculated by dividing the number of shared unique clonotypes by the size of the smaller repertoire. Repertoire richness was assessed with RTK rarefaction, the Chao1 estimator, and Recon v2.1 estimates of unobserved clonotypes. TCRdb stores this immuneACCESS table with in-frame sequences only. Part of the clones is absent; in the studies checked, under half of the shortfall reflects unresolved V genes, and no reason is known for the rest. V and J calls and clone size come straight from that table; D and trimming were deduced from the DNA. Present in this sample are about half a million clones, 78% of which were seen just once. The ten largest clones represent approximately 12% of the sample.

Here is what the overall study found, with its caveats: The small number of donors limited the genetic and exposure-history diversity represented. Pairwise subsampling indicated that sequencing depth was expected to affect the degree of clonotype sharing among donors. Sampling was limited to blood, and TCR repertoires in tissue likely differ from TCR repertoires in blood.

V and J lose 7 bases and 1 base, and a span of 10 bases separates them. Sequences SGHNT (CDR1) and YYREEE (CDR2) are obtained from the germline V gene (reference sequence). The CDR3 measures 13 amino acids from cysteine to phenylalanine. The only DNA kept is the CDR3, 39 bases in frame from the first base. The receptor was isolated from a woman between 40 and 55 years old in good health. Some clones in this sample may be carry-over from other donors' samples. The rearrangement joined TRBV5-4 to TRBJ2-3; a tentative D match to TRBD2 spans 6 bases. The source material was PBMCs. The bases are TGTGCCAGCCGGGCTAGCGGCACAGATACGCAGTATTTT. This sequence encodes CASRASGTDTQYF.